Listed here is a single TCR beta chain. The same CDR3 arises from other DNA sequences in this sample as well. The data stem from a study of blood T cell repertoires in COVID-19. On the study more broadly: There were acute and convalescent COVID-19 samples, and they came from the United States, Italy and Spain.

Looked up from germline, CDR1 is MDHEN and CDR2 is SYDVKM. CDR3 length: 12 residues. The ends were cut back, 4 bases at V and 5 bases at J, with 5 bases in the middle. Enrolled during active infection, Seattle patients were then followed longitudinally. Only in-frame clones appear in the TCRdb table, and some are missing; sequencing was by immunoSEQ multiplex PCR. The sample records 150,000 to 200,000 clones, more than 75% being singletons. The chain combines TRBV28 with TRBJ2-2; D is ambiguous. The sequence was collected from a woman aged 55-75 years with COVID-19, enrolled during active disease. Specimen: peripheral blood. CDR3: CASSSPTGELFF. CDR3 in DNA: TGTGCCAGCAGTTCCCCGACCGGGGAGCTGTTTTTT.